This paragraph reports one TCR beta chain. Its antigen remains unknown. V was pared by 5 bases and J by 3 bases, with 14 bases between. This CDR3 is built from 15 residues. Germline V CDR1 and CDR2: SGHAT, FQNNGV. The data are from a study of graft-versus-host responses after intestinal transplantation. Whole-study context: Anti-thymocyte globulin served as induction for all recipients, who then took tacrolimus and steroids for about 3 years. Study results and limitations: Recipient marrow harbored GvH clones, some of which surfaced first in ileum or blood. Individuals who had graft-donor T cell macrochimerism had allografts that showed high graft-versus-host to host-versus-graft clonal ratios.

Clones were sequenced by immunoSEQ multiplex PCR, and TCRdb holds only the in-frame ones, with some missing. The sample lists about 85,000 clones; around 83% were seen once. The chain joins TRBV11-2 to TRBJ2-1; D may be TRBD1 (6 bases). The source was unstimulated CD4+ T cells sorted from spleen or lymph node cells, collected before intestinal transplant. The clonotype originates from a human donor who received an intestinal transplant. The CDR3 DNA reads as TGTGCCAGCAGCCCGAACAGGGTCCTCTACAATGAGCAGTTCTTC. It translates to CASSPNRVLYNEQFF.